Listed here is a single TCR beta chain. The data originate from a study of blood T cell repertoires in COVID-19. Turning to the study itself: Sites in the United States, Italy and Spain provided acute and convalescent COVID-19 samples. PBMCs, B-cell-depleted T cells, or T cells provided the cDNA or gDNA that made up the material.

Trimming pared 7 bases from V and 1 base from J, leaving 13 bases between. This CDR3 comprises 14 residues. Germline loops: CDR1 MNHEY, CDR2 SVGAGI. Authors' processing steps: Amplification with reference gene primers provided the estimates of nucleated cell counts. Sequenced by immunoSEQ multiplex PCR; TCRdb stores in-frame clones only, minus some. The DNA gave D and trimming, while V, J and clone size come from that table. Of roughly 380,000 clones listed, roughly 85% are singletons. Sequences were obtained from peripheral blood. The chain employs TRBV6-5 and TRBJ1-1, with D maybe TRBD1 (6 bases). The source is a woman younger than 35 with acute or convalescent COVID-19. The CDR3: CASTRGDTNTEAFF. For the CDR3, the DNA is TGTGCCAGCACCCGGGGGGACACGAACACTGAAGCTTTCTTT.